The clone carrying this T cell receptor (beta chain) was picked up one time. Its antigen is not identified. Being one base from a much bigger clone, this may be a read error. The same CDR3 can be traced to other DNA sequences in this sample. The J segment lost 5 bases and the V segment lost 6 bases, leaving 3 bases of the junction unmatched. CDR1 is MNHNS, CDR2 SASEGT, per germline. The length of the CDR3 is 13 residues. Ten immunoSEQ deep assay plates served to sequence unsorted PBMC DNA. Per the authors' pipeline: Filtering differed since immunoSEQ provided only junctions, with no quality scores. Generated by immunoSEQ multiplex PCR, the TCRdb table keeps only in-frame clones and is missing some. The DNA gave D and trimming, while V, J and clone size come from that table. The table lists 450,000 to 600,000 clones, 79% of them singletons, with roughly 13% in the top ten. These data are taken from a study of shared clonotypes between healthy human individuals. Overall study results and limits: Limitation of the genetic and exposure-history diversity represented came from the few donors.

Sample: PBMCs. This TCR came from a woman aged 40-49 years in good health. Some clones in this sample may be carry-over from other donors' samples. The genes are TRBV6-1 and TRBJ2-1; 8 nucleotides agree with TRBD2. The CDR3 DNA reads as TGTGCCAGCAGCGGGAGGGCCCACAATGAGCAGTTCTTC. Translation: CASSGRAHNEQFF.